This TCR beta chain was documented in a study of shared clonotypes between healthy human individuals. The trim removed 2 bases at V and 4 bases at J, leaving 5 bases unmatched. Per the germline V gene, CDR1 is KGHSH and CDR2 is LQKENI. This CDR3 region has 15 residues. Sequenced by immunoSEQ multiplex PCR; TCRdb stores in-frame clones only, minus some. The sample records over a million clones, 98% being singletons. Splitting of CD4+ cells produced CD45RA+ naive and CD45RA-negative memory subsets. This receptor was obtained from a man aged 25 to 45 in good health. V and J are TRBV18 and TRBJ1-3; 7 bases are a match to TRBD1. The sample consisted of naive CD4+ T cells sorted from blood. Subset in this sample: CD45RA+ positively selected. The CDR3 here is CASSPDREGGNTIYF. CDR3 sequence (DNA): TGTGCCAGCTCACCAGACAGGGAAGGCGGAAACACCATATATTTT.